What follows describes a single T cell receptor (beta chain). In the original analysis: Reference gene primers were amplified, and this amplification served to estimate nucleated cell counts. The table came from immunoSEQ multiplex PCR; TCRdb's copy has only in-frame clones and leaves some out. V and J calls and clone size are copied from that table; D and trimming were computed from the DNA. The sample lists 100,000 to 150,000 clones, around nine tenths occurring once. This sample is part of a study of blood T cell repertoires in COVID-19. The V segment lost 5 bases and the J segment 6 bases; nucleotides outside the gene matches: 4. CDR3 size: 14 residues. The germline CDR1 and CDR2 sequences are LNHDA and SQIVND (reference sequence).

Sequenced material: peripheral blood. The rearrangement uses TRBV19 and TRBJ1-1, with 12 bases identical to TRBD1. The clonotype comes from a man in his sixties with COVID-19, enrolled during active disease. CDR3 DNA sequence: TGTGCCAGTAGTGCGGGACAGGGGGCGTCTGAAGCTTTCTTT. This encodes CASSAGQGASEAFF.